The 28 T cell receptor beta chains listed next were all sequenced from one sample in a study of human T cells and chemical hapten exposure. TCRdb re-called the RACE reads with MiXCR, one entry per CDR3 protein. The data hold 89,000 or so distinct CDR3 sequences, with 8.5% observed a single time. Regarding time point: pre-sensitization, week 0. Regarding treatment: therapeutic diphenylcyclopropenone sensitization with weekly scalp DPC. The sample was whole blood, taken in connection with sensitization to the hapten diphenylcyclopropenone (DPC). The source is a middle-aged man with alopecia areata. Some clones in this sample may be carry-over from other donors' samples.

This chain joins TRBV5-1 and TRBJ1-2, with TRBD1 matching 8 bases. This CDR3 has 14 amino acids. The V gene end was trimmed by 0 bases and the J gene end by 7 bases; junction bases not matched to a gene: 5. CDR1 is SGHRS and CDR2 is YFSETQ in the germline V gene. The CDR3 reads CASSLEGQGGGYTF. Written as DNA, the CDR3 is TGCGCCAGCAGCTTGGAAGGACAGGGTGGTGGCTACACCTTC. Complete variable domain (other parts from reference TRBV5-1 and TRBJ1-2): KAGVTQTPRYLIKTRGQQVTLSCSPISGHRSVSWYQQTPGQGLQFLFEYFSETQRNKGNFPGRFSGRQFSNSRSEMNVSTLELGDSALYLCASSLEGQGGGYTFGSGTRLTVV.

This clonotype was recorded a few times. The V and J genes are TRBV7-3 and TRBJ1-1, with D hard to call. This CDR3 has 13 residues. V lost 5 bases and J lost 2, with 9 bases in between. Germline V lookup: CDR1 SGHTA, CDR2 FQGTGA. The CDR3, as DNA: TGTGCCAGCAGCGAGGGAAGAAACACTGAAGCTTTCTTT. Translating gives CASSEGRNTEAFF.

The chain uses TRBV6-1 and TRBJ1-1; D is possibly TRBD1 (5 bases). Trimming removed 8 bases at V and 1 base at J, with 17 bases between. Germline V gene data show CDR1 as MNHNS and CDR2 as SASEGT. The CDR3 runs to 15 residues. This CDR3 is CASRTGLGENTEAFF. For the CDR3, the DNA is TGTGCCAGCCGTACCGGATTGGGGGAGAACACTGAAGCTTTCTTT.

The chain has TRBV28 and TRBJ2-5; no firm D call. The germline V and J ends were trimmed by 2 bases and 7 bases, with 8 bases remaining between them. Germline lookup yields CDR1 MDHEN and CDR2 SYDVKM. The CDR3 runs 12 residues. The CDR3 DNA is TGTGCCAGCAGTTTACCCGGTCGGACCCAGTACTTC. Translation: CASSLPGRTQYF.

The count of this clonotype is one. In this CDR3 the conserved last residue, phenylalanine or tryptophan, is missing, so a read error is likely. The chain has TRBV6-2 or TRBV6-3 and TRBJ2-7; 12 bases line up with TRBD2. Germline CDR1 MNHEY, CDR2 SVGEGT. This CDR3 region has 15 residues. Trimming took 4 bases from V and 6 from J; bases not matched to a gene: 7. In DNA, the CDR3 is TGTGCCAGCAGTTGGGGAGAACTAGCGGGAGGCGAGCAGTACATC. It translates to CASSWGELAGGEQYI.

This clonotype was detected many times. J is TRBJ1-2 and V is TRBV28; 10 bases map to TRBD1. CDR1 MDHEN and CDR2 SYDVKM come from the germline V gene. Trimming cost V 3 bases and J 5 bases; bases outside gene matches: 9. CDR3 length equals 16 residues. The CDR3 DNA reads TGTGCCAGCAGTTTGGCCGCTGGACAGGGGGAATATGGCTACACCTTC. Translated, it gives CASSLAAGQGEYGYTF.

The rearrangement links TRBV5-6 to TRBJ2-1; 8 positions match TRBD1. V was clipped by 4 bases and J by 7 bases; unmatched bases: 7. Per germline, CDR1 SGHDT and CDR2 YYEEEE. The CDR3 has 14 amino acids. CDR3 sequence: CASSGQGILNEQFF. CDR3 in DNA: TGTGCCAGCAGCGGACAGGGTATACTAAATGAGCAGTTCTTC.

This clonotype occurred many times. V and J are TRBV19 and TRBJ2-1, with 7 bases fitting TRBD2. CDR3 length: 16 residues. In germline, CDR1 is LNHDA, CDR2 SQIVND (reference sequence). Unmatched junction bases numbered 13, after V lost 6 bases and J lost 5 bases. This chain's CDR3 is CASSPRELAFNNEQFF. In DNA form, the CDR3 reads TGTGCCAGTAGCCCCCGAGAACTAGCGTTCAACAATGAGCAGTTCTTC.

This clonotype was detected many times. This chain uses TRBV29-1 with TRBJ1-2; D is possibly TRBD1 (6 bases). The V end was cut by 4 bases, the J end by 6 bases, with 15 bases between. Germline lookup yields CDR1 SQVTM and CDR2 ANQGSEA. The CDR3 spans 13 residues. The CDR3 protein is CSVVPRAGDGYTF. The CDR3, as DNA: TGCAGCGTTGTTCCCAGGGCAGGGGATGGCTACACCTTC.

The table lists this clonotype with many counts. The V and J genes are TRBV20-1 and TRBJ1-2; 10 bases are a match to TRBD1. The germline gives CDR1 DFQATT, CDR2 SNEGSKA (reference sequence). Trimming at V came to 2 bases and at J to 2 bases, leaving 23 bases not matched to a gene. The CDR3 spans 21 residues. CDR3: CSARPLISGQGNVGSNYGYTF. The CDR3, as DNA: TGCAGTGCTAGACCTCTTATATCGGGACAGGGGAATGTGGGGTCCAACTATGGCTACACCTTC.

This clonotype has more than one count but fewer than ten. The chain has TRBV28 and TRBJ2-7; 11 nucleotides match TRBD2. CDR3 length equals 18 residues. Germline trimming cut 6 bases from V and 2 bases from J; bases unmatched to any gene: 15. The germline V gene encodes CDR1 MDHEN and CDR2 SYDVKM. This chain's CDR3 is CASSPHVAGGPRTYEQYF. The CDR3 DNA reads TGTGCCAGCAGCCCCCATGTAGCGGGAGGGCCGAGGACCTACGAGCAGTACTTC.

The rearrangement links TRBV6-2 or TRBV6-3 to TRBJ1-1; TRBD1 is a possible D gene (5 bases). The germline V and J ends were trimmed by 5 bases and 4 bases, with 17 bases remaining between them. Germline CDR1 and CDR2: MNHEY and SVGEGT. The CDR3 runs to 15 residues. DNA for the CDR3: TGTGCCAGCAGTGGGCGACAGTCCCATTCCACTGAAGCTTTCTTT. Protein sequence: CASSGRQSHSTEAFF.

The V call is TRBV7-8, the J call TRBJ2-7; 11 nucleotides line up with TRBD2. The CDR3 has 14 amino acids. Germline V gives CDR1 SGHVS, CDR2 FQNEAQ. The J segment lost 7 bases and the V segment lost 6 bases, leaving 8 bases of the junction unmatched. CDR3 DNA: TGTGCCAGCAGTACGGGGCTAGCGGGAGGAGAGCAGTACGTC. Protein product: CASSTGLAGGEQYV.

V is TRBV12-3 or TRBV12-4 and J is TRBJ2-1; D is uncertain. V lost 6 bases, J lost 9 bases, and 12 bases lay in between. The CDR3 runs to 12 residues. The CDR3 nucleotides are TGTGCCAGCAGCCAAGTGCTGGGTGAGCAGTTCTTC. It translates to CASSQVLGEQFF.

The chain couples TRBV30 to TRBJ2-1; D unresolved. Per the germline V gene, CDR1 is GTSNPN and CDR2 is SVGIG (reference sequence). The CDR3 extends over 16 amino acids. The germline V and J ends were trimmed by 4 bases and 0 bases, with 16 bases remaining between them. The CDR3 coding sequence is TGTGCCTGGAAGGACCCGAGGTGGGGCTCCTACAATGAGCAGTTCTTC. This sequence encodes CAWKDPRWGSYNEQFF. Variable domain in full (rest from reference TRBV30 and TRBJ2-1): SQTIHQWPATLVQPVGSPLSLECTVEGTSNPNLYWYRQAAGRGLQLLFYSVGIGQISSEVPQNLSASRPQDRQFILSSKKLLLSDSGFYLCAWKDPRWGSYNEQFFGPGTRLTVL.

The chain links TRBV11-3 to TRBJ2-1; 7 nucleotides match TRBD2. Germline V lookup: CDR1 SGHNT, CDR2 YENEEA. The CDR3 is 15 amino acids. The V gene end was trimmed by 0 bases and the J gene end by 10 bases; junction bases not matched to a gene: 9. CDR3 in DNA: TGTGCCAGCAGCTTAGAGGAGAGCGGGGCACTGGAGCAGTTCTTC. Protein sequence: CASSLEESGALEQFF.

This clonotype was counted ten times or more. V usage is TRBV6-2 or TRBV6-3 and J usage is TRBJ1-1, with D uncertain. Germline CDR1 reads MNHEY; CDR2 reads SVGEGT. Trimming pared 5 bases from V and 6 bases from J, leaving 13 bases between. The CDR3 consists of 13 residues. Here the CDR3 DNA reads TGTGCCAGCAGTCCCGTCGGTGGTGCTGAAGCTTTCTTT. Residues: CASSPVGGAEAFF.

This chain joins TRBV9 and TRBJ2-5; 7 bases agree with TRBD2. CDR3 length: 16 amino acids. CDR1 is SGDLS, CDR2 YYNGEE, per germline. V dropped 0 bases and J dropped 3; count of bases not matched to a gene: 8. CDR3 DNA: TGTGCCAGCAGCGTAGGGATATCGGGAGGTAAAGAGACCCAGTACTTC. Its protein product is CASSVGISGGKETQYF.

This chain uses TRBV27 with TRBJ2-3, with TRBD2 matching over 8 bases. CDR1 MNHEY and CDR2 SMNVEV come from the germline V gene (reference sequence). The V and J ends lost 8 bases and 3 bases, in that order; junction bases with no gene match: 7. The CDR3 length is 14 residues. Written as DNA, the CDR3 is TGTGCCAGCCAATCAGCGGGAGATACAGATACGCAGTATTTT. Protein: CASQSAGDTDTQYF.

This clonotype was counted ten times or more. This chain links TRBV13 with TRBJ2-2; 7 bases are shared with TRBD2. V lost 3 bases, J lost 1 base, and 5 bases stayed unmatched. There are 16 residues in the CDR3. Germline CDR1 is PRHDT and CDR2 is FYEKMQ (reference sequence). CDR3 loop: CASSFWASGNTGELFF. DNA for the CDR3: TGTGCCAGCAGCTTCTGGGCTAGCGGGAACACCGGGGAGCTGTTTTTT.

The rearrangement links TRBV9 to TRBJ2-3, with D unresolved. Germline CDR1 SGDLS, CDR2 YYNGEE. V dropped 4 bases and J dropped 3 bases, with 9 bases sitting between them. The CDR3 is made up of 13 amino acids. The CDR3 DNA follows: TGTGCCAGCAGCCCCCACGGGACAGATACGCAGTATTTT. This translates into CASSPHGTDTQYF.

V gene TRBV27 combines with J gene TRBJ2-2, with D unclear. The ends were cut back, 3 bases at V and 1 base at J, with 9 bases in the middle. The CDR3 extends over 15 amino acids. Germline V gene sequence: CDR1 MNHEY, CDR2 SMNVEV (reference sequence). DNA for the CDR3: TGTGCCAGCAGTTTCGCGATTATGAACACCGGGGAGCTGTTTTTT. It is translated as CASSFAIMNTGELFF.

A few counts support this clonotype. This chain uses TRBV5-1 with TRBJ2-1; 8 bases fit TRBD1. The CDR3 loop spans 14 amino acids. Germline CDR1 is SGHRS and CDR2 is YFSETQ. V was clipped by 4 bases and J by 10 bases; unmatched bases: 10. The CDR3 DNA reads TGCGCCAGCAGCCTGGGACAGGTTGAGGACGAGCAGTTCTTC. Its protein product is CASSLGQVEDEQFF.

A remark on this clonotype: A read error is possible here, since a much larger clone lies one base away. CDR3 bases: TGTGCCAGCAACTCAGGGGAATCAGGGGGCGCGAGCACCGGGGAGCTGTTTTTT. Amino acid sequence: CASNSGESGGASTGELFF. The genes are TRBV9 and TRBJ2-2, with 8 bases aligning to TRBD1. J gave up 4 bases and V 6 bases, and 17 bases lay outside the gene matches. Germline values: CDR1 SGDLS, CDR2 YYNGEE. CDR3 length: 18 residues.

This clonotype has a count of ten or more. The chain is built from TRBV24-1 and TRBJ2-3; 7 positions match TRBD1. The V gene end was trimmed by 5 bases and the J gene end by 2 bases; junction bases not matched to a gene: 9. This CDR3 region has 16 residues. Germline V gene data show CDR1 as KGHDR and CDR2 as SFDVKD. In DNA, the CDR3 is TGTGCCACCAGTGGCTTCCGGGACAGCGACACAGATACGCAGTATTTT. Translation gives CATSGFRDSDTDTQYF.

V and J are TRBV6-5 and TRBJ2-3; tentatively, D is TRBD2 (7 bases). The CDR3 loop spans 16 amino acids. The V end lost 6 bases, the J end lost 0 bases, and 16 bases lay between the germline ends. Germline V lookup: CDR1 MNHEY, CDR2 SVGAGI. CDR3 coding DNA: TGTGCCAGCAGGGGGAGGGGGGGCGAAAGCACAGATACGCAGTATTTT. Translated: CASRGRGGESTDTQYF.

The chain employs TRBV14 and TRBJ1-2, with TRBD1 identical over 7 bases. The V gene end was trimmed by 5 bases and the J gene end by 2 bases; junction bases not matched to a gene: 5. CDR3 size: 14 residues. Germline V gene data show CDR1 as SGHDN and CDR2 as FVKESK. The CDR3 DNA is TGTGCCAGCAGCACCTGGGACAGCAACTATGGCTACACCTTC. Its translation is CASSTWDSNYGYTF. Complete variable domain (other parts from reference TRBV14 and TRBJ1-2): EAGVTQFPSHSVIEKGQTVTLRCDPISGHDNLYWYRRVMGKEIKFLLHFVKESKQDESGMPNNRFLAERTGGTYSTLKVQPAELEDSGVYFCASSTWDSNYGYTFGSGTRLTVV.

This chain connects TRBV12-3 or TRBV12-4 to TRBJ2-7; 9 bases align to TRBD1. The trim removed 6 bases at V and 5 bases at J, leaving 8 bases unmatched. The CDR3 length is 14 residues. The CDR3 loop reads CASSRRDRVHEQYF. The CDR3 DNA follows: TGTGCCAGCAGCCGTCGGGACAGGGTCCACGAGCAGTACTTC.